Each of the 12 T cell receptor beta chains below was sequenced from the same sample in a study of human T cells and chemical hapten exposure. Each CDR3 protein gets one entry after TCRdb re-called the RACE reads with MiXCR. The profile shows over 75,000 distinct CDR3 sequences, roughly 7.2% of them singletons. Stated time point: patch test 1, 2 weeks after DPC sensitization. Described treatment: therapeutic diphenylcyclopropenone sensitization with weekly scalp DPC. Sample: whole blood, taken in connection with sensitization to the hapten diphenylcyclopropenone (DPC). These receptors were obtained from a woman aged 25 to 39 with alopecia areata. Some clones in this sample may be carry-over from other donors' samples.

This clonotype occurred a few times. V gene TRBV7-9 combines with J gene TRBJ2-7; D is uncertain. CDR3 length: 13 amino acids. Trimming pared 4 bases from V and 5 bases from J, leaving 12 bases between. Germline CDR1 is SEHNR and CDR2 is FQNEAQ (reference sequence). The CDR3 DNA sequence: TGTGCCAGCAGCTCAGGAGTCCGGAACGAGCAGTACTTC. It yields the protein CASSSGVRNEQYF.

Of note for this clonotype: It may be a read error: a sequence one base away is much more abundant. The J gene is TRBJ1-1, the V gene TRBV5-5; TRBD1 aligns across 12 bases. The CDR3 consists of 16 residues. Germline lookup yields CDR1 SGHKS and CDR2 YYEKEE (reference sequence). CDR3 sequence (DNA): TGTGTCAGCAGCACCGGGACAGGGGGCCCGAACACTGAAGCTTTCTTT. This encodes CVSSTGTGGPNTEAFF.

The V call is TRBV7-8, the J call TRBJ2-5; D possibly corresponds to TRBD2 (6 bases). Trimming cost V 1 base and J 1 base, with 10 bases left between them. The CDR3 runs to 15 residues. Germline V gene data show CDR1 as SGHVS and CDR2 as FQNEAQ. The CDR3 sequence is CASSLGLVIQETQYF. As DNA, the CDR3 is TGTGCCAGCAGCTTAGGACTAGTAATCCAAGAGACCCAGTACTTC.

The V call is TRBV23-1, the J call TRBJ2-1, with 7 bases matching TRBD2. TRBV23-1 has ORF status, its function being uncertain. Unmatched junction bases numbered 13, after V lost 0 bases and J lost 11 bases. CDR3 length: 16 amino acids. The CDR3 here is CASSQSKWGGNNKQFF. CDR3 DNA: TGCGCCAGCAGTCAATCCAAGTGGGGGGGGAATAATAAGCAGTTCTTC.

This clonotype was detected many times. The chain employs TRBV14 and TRBJ2-7; the match to TRBD1 covers 10 bases. V shed 6 bases and J 4 bases; nucleotides not matched to a gene: 6. Germline CDR1 reads SGHDN; CDR2 reads FVKESK. The CDR3 extends over 14 amino acids. CDR3 coding DNA: TGTGCCAGCAGACACGACAGGGGGCAGTACGAGCAGTACTTC. Its translation: CASRHDRGQYEQYF.

The table lists this clonotype with many counts. J is TRBJ1-6 and V is TRBV7-3, with 10 bases fitting TRBD1. Per the germline V gene, CDR1 is SGHTA and CDR2 is FQGTGA. V lost 4 bases to trimming and J lost 7 bases; unmatched junction nucleotides: 1. The CDR3 has 14 residues. In DNA form, the CDR3 reads TGTGCCAGCAGCTGGACAGGGGGAAATTCACCCCTCCACTTT. Translation gives CASSWTGGNSPLHF.

This clonotype has just a few counts. The chain recombines TRBV5-4 with TRBJ1-3; unclear D gene. V shed 2 bases and J shed 1 base, with 10 bases lying between them. Germline CDR1 is SGHNT and CDR2 is YYREEE (reference sequence). CDR3 length: 15 residues. CDR3 bases: TGTGCCAGCAGCTTAAAGCCGTTTTCTGGAAACACCATATATTTT. Amino acids: CASSLKPFSGNTIYF.

This clonotype was seen more than once but under ten times. The chain employs TRBV12-3 or TRBV12-4 and TRBJ1-4; 8 positions match TRBD1. The V gene end was trimmed by 5 bases and the J gene end by 9 bases; junction bases not matched to a gene: 5. This CDR3 has 13 residues. As DNA, the CDR3 is TGTGCCAGCAGTACCCGACAGGGGCAAAAACTGTTTTTT. It codes for CASSTRQGQKLFF.

In its sample, this clonotype was seen a few times. The chain couples TRBV19 to TRBJ2-3; D unresolved. The germline CDR1 and CDR2 sequences are LNHDA and SQIVND (reference sequence). The CDR3 sequence is 14 residues long. Deletions cut 3 bases from V and 4 bases from J, with 11 bases between. The CDR3 here is CASSIFLSADTQYF. DNA of the CDR3: TGTGCCAGTAGTATTTTCCTTTCGGCAGATACGCAGTATTTT.

In this sample, this clonotype turned up a few times. The V gene is TRBV3-1, the J gene TRBJ2-1; maybe TRBD1 (5 bases). This CDR3 has 17 residues. Germline lookup yields CDR1 LGHDT and CDR2 YNNKEL (reference sequence). Deletions cut 1 base from V and 5 bases from J, with 18 bases between. CDR3 nucleotide sequence: TGTGCCAGCAGCCAAGGAAGGAAGGGGTTTACCGACAATGAGCAGTTCTTC. It is translated as CASSQGRKGFTDNEQFF.

Ten or more counts support this clonotype. The rearrangement joins TRBV7-9 to TRBJ1-1, with 8 positions matching TRBD1. CDR3 size: 16 residues. Germline assignment: CDR1 SEHNR and CDR2 FQNEAQ (reference sequence). V lost 5 bases, J lost 2 bases, and 10 bases stayed unmatched. CDR3 region: CASSLPQGGGNTEAFF. In DNA form, the CDR3 reads TGTGCCAGCAGCCTACCACAGGGGGGGGGTAACACTGAAGCTTTCTTT. Variable domain in full (rest from reference TRBV7-9 and TRBJ1-1): DTGVSQNPRHKITKRGQNVTFRCDPISEHNRLYWYRQTLGQGPEFLTYFQNEAQLEKSRLLSDRFSAERPKGSFSTLEIQRTEQGDSAMYLCASSLPQGGGNTEAFFGQGTRLTVV.

This clonotype was seen at least ten times. The V and J genes are TRBV7-2 and TRBJ1-5; D is unclear. The V gene lost 5 bases and the J gene lost 4 bases, with 12 bases spanning the gap. CDR1 SGHTA and CDR2 FQGNSA come from the germline V gene. There are 14 residues in the CDR3. For the CDR3, the DNA is TGTGCCAGCAGCCACGGCAGAATAAATCAGCCCCAGCATTTT. Encoded protein: CASSHGRINQPQHF.